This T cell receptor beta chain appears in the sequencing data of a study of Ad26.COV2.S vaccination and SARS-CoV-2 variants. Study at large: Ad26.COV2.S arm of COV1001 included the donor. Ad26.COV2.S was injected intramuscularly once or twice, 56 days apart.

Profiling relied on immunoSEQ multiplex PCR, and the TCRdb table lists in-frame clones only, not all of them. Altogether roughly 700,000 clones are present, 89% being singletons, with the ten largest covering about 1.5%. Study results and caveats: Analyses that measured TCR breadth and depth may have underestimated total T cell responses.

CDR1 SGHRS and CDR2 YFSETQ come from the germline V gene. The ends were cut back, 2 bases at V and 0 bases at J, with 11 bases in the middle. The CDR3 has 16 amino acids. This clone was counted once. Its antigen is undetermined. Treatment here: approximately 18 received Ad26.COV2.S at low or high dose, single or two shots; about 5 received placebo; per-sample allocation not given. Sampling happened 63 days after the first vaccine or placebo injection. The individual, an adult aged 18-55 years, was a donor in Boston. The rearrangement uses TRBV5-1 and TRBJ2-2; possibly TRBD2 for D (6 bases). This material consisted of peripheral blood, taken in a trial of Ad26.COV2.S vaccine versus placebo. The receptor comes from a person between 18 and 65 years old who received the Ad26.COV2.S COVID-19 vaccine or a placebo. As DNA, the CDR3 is TGCGCCAGCAGCTTACGGCGGGGCTCGAACACCGGGGAGCTGTTTTTT. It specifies CASSLRRGSNTGELFF.